A single TCR beta chain is shown here with its context. This entry is derived from a study of blood T cell repertoires in COVID-19. Turning to the study itself: Sites across the United States, Italy and Spain contributed samples from acute and convalescent COVID-19. Sources were T cells, B-cell-depleted T cells, or PBMCs; the material itself was cDNA or gDNA.

Germline loops: CDR1 SGHDT, CDR2 YYEEEE. V lost 0 bases to trimming and J lost 3 bases; unmatched junction nucleotides: 6. The CDR3 extends over 17 amino acids. Per the authors' pipeline: Reference gene primers were amplified, and this amplification served to estimate nucleated cell counts. TCRdb's copy holds only in-frame clones and misses some; the assay was immunoSEQ multiplex PCR. V and J calls and clone size are as listed in that table; D and trimming were resolved from the DNA. Here the sample spans 30,000 to 45,000 clones, roughly 78% being singletons. Sequenced: peripheral blood. The V and J genes are TRBV5-6 and TRBJ2-7; 13 bases fit TRBD2. The receptor's source is a man in his 60s with acute or convalescent COVID-19. CDR3 loop: CASSLVTSGRLDYEQYF. Here the CDR3 DNA reads TGTGCCAGCAGCTTGGTGACTAGCGGGAGGTTGGACTACGAGCAGTACTTC.